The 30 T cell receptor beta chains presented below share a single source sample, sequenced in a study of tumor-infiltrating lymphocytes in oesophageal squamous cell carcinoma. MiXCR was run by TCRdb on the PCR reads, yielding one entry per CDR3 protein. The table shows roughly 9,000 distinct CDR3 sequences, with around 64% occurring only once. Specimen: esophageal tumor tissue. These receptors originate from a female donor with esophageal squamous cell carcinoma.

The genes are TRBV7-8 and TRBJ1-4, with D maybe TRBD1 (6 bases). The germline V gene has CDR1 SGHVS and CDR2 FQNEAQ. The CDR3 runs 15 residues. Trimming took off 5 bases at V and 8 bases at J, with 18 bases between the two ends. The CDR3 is CASSHRAQLGEKLFF. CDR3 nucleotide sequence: TGTGCCAGCAGCCACAGGGCACAACTCGGGGAAAAACTGTTTTTT.

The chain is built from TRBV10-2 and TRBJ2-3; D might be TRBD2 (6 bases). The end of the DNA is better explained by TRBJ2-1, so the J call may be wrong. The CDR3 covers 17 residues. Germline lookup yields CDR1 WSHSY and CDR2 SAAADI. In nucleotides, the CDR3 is TGCGCCAGCAGTGGGAATTCAAGCGGGCGCCGATCCTACGAGCAGTTCTTC. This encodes CASSGNSSGRRSYEQFF.

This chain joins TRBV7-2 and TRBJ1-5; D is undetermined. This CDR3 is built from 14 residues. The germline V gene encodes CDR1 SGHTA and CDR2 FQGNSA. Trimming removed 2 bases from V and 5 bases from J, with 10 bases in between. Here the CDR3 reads CASSLSPIHQPQHF. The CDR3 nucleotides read TGTGCCAGCAGCTTATCCCCTATTCATCAGCCCCAGCATTTT.

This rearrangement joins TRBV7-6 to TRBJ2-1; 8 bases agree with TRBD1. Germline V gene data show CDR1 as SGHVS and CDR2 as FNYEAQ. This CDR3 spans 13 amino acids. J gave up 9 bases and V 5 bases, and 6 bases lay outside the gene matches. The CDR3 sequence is CASSRGQGSEQFF. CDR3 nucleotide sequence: TGTGCCAGCAGCCGCGGACAGGGTAGTGAGCAGTTCTTC.

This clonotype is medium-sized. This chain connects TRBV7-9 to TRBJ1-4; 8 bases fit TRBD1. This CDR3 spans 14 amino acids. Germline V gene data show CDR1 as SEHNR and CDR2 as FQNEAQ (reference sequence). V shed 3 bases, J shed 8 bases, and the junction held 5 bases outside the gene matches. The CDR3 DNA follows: TGTGCCAGCAGCTTTGGACAGGGAGGGGAAAAACTGTTTTTT. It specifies CASSFGQGGEKLFF.

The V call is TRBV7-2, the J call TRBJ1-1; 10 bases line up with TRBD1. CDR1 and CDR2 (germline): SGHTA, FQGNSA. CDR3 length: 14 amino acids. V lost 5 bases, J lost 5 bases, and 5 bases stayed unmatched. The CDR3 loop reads CASSLTGGETEAFF. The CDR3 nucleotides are TGTGCCAGCAGCCTGACAGGGGGCGAGACTGAAGCTTTCTTT.

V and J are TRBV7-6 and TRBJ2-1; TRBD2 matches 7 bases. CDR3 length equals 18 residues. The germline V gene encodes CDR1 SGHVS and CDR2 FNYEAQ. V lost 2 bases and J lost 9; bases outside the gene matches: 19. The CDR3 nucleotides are TGTGCCAGCAGCTTAAATCCCGGTGGGAGGGCCAGTAGGGGTGAGCAGTTCTTC. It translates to CASSLNPGGRASRGEQFF.

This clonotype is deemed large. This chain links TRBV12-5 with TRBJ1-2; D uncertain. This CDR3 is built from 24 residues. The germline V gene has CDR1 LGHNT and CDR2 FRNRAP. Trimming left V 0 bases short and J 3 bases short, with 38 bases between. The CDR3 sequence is CASGLVLLPDYFVPAAAKDYGYTF. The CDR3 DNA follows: TGTGCTAGTGGTTTGGTATTGCTTCCGGACTACTTTGTGCCCGCCGCGGCCAAGGACTATGGCTACACCTTC.

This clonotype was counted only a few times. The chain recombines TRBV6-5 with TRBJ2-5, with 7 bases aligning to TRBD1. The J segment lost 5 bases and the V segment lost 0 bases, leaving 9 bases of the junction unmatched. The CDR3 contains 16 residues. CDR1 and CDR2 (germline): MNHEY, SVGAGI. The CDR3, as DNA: TGTGCCAGCAGTTACTCTTGGACAGGCCGCGGGGAGACCCAGTACTTC. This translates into CASSYSWTGRGETQYF.

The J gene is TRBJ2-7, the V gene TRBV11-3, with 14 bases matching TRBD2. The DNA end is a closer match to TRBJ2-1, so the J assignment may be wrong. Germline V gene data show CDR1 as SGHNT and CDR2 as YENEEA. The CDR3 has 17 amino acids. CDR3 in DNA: TGTGCCAGCAGCTTTTTCGGGACTAGCGGGAGTGGGAGTGAGCAGTTCTTC. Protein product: CASSFFGTSGSGSEQFF.

CDR3: CASSLVEAGGTDTQYF. Here the CDR3 DNA reads TGTGCCAGCAGCTTAGTAGAGGCAGGGGGCACAGATACGCAGTATTTT. The chain is built from TRBV7-2 and TRBJ2-3; possibly TRBD1 for D (6 bases). The CDR3 is 16 amino acids. V was shortened by 1 base and J by 1 base, with 12 bases between the two germline ends. Germline loops: CDR1 SGHTA, CDR2 FQGNSA.

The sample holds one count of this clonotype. CDR3: CASRTGVTGELFF. CDR3 nucleotide sequence: TGTGCCAGTAGGACAGGGGTCACCGGGGAGCTGTTTTTT. The chain has TRBV28 and TRBJ2-2; 9 bases agree with TRBD1. Trimming cost V 9 bases and J 4 bases; bases outside gene matches: 3. The CDR3 runs 13 residues. Germline values: CDR1 MDHEN, CDR2 SYDVKM. The full variable domain, with the rest looked up from reference TRBV28 and TRBJ2-2, is DVKVTQSSRYLVKRTGEKVFLECVQDMDHENMFWYRQDPGLGLRLIYFSYDVKMKEKGDIPEGYSVSREKKERFSLILESASTNQTSMYLCASRTGVTGELFFGEGSRLTVL.

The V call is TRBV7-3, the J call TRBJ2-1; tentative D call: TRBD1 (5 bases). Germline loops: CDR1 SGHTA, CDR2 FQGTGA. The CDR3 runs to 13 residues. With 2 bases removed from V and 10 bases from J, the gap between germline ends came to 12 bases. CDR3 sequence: CASSLLLGQEQFF. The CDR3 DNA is TGTGCCAGCAGCTTATTGTTGGGGCAGGAGCAGTTCTTC.

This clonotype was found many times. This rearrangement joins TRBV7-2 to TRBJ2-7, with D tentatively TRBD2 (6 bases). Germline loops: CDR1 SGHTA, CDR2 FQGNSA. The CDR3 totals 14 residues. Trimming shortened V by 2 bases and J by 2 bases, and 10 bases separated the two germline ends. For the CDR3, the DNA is TGTGCCAGCAGCTTAATGGGGGGACCCTACGAGCAGTACTTC. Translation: CASSLMGGPYEQYF.

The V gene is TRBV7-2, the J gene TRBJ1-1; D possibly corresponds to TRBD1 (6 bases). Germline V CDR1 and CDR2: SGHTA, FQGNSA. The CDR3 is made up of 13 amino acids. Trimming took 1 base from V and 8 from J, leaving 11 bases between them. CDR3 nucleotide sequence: TGTGCCAGCAGCTTAGTTTTGAGGGGGGAAGCTTTCTTT. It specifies CASSLVLRGEAFF. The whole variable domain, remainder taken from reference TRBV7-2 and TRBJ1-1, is GAGVSQSPSNKVTEKGKDVELRCDPISGHTALYWYRQSLGQGLEFLIYFQGNSAPDKSGLPSDRFSAERTGGSVSTLTIQRTQQEDSAVYLCASSLVLRGEAFFGQGTRLTVV.

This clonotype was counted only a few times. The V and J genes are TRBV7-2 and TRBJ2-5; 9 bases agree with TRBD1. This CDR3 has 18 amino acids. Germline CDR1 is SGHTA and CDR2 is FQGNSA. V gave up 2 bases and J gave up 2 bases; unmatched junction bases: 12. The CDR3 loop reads CASSLILVGDRAQETQYF. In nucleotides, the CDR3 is TGTGCCAGCAGCTTAATATTGGTCGGGGACAGGGCACAAGAGACCCAGTACTTC. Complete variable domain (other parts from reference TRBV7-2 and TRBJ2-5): GAGVSQSPSNKVTEKGKDVELRCDPISGHTALYWYRQSLGQGLEFLIYFQGNSAPDKSGLPSDRFSAERTGGSVSTLTIQRTQQEDSAVYLCASSLILVGDRAQETQYFGPGTRLLVL.

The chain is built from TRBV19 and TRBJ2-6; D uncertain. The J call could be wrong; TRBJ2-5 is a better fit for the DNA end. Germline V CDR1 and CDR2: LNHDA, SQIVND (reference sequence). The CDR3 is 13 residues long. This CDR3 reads CASSRAYQETQYF. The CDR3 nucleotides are TGTGCCAGTAGTCGGGCATATCAAGAGACCCAGTACTTC.

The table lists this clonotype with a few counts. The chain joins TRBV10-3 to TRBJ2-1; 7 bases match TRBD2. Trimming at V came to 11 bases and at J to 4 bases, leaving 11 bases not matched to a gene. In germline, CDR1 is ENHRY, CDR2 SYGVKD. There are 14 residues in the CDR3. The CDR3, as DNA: TGTGCCTCCCAGTTGGCGGGGGTATACAATGAGCAGTTCTTC. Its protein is CASQLAGVYNEQFF.

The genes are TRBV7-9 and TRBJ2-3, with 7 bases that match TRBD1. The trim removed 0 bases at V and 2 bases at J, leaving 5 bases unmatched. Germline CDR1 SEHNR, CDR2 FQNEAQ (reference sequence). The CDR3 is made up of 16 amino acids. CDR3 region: CASSLARGRLTDTQYF. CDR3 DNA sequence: TGTGCCAGCAGCTTAGCAAGGGGGCGGCTCACAGATACGCAGTATTTT.

The CDR3, as DNA: TGTGCCAGCAGTCTGAAAAACAGGGGCAATGAGCAGTACTTC. This sequence encodes CASSLKNRGNEQYF. The rearrangement links TRBV7-2 to TRBJ2-7; 7 bases are shared with TRBD1. There are 14 residues in the CDR3. The junction had 12 bases not matched to a gene; V was cut back by 6 bases and J by 7 bases. Germline assignment: CDR1 SGHTA and CDR2 FQGNSA.

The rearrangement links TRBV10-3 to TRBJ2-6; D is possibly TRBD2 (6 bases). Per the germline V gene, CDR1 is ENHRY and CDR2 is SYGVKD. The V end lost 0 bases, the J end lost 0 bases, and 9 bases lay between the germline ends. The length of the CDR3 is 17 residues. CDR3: CAISESLGGSGANVLTF. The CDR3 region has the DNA TGTGCCATCAGTGAGTCGTTGGGGGGCTCTGGGGCCAACGTCCTGACTTTC.

The CDR3 DNA reads as TGTGCCAGCAGTCCCACCGGTGGGGGAGGAGAGACCCAGTACTTC. Encoded protein: CASSPTGGGGETQYF. The rearrangement uses TRBV11-1 and TRBJ2-5, with D maybe TRBD2 (6 bases). The germline gives CDR1 SGHAT, CDR2 FQDESV (reference sequence). The CDR3 length is 15 residues. V was cut by 6 bases and J by 4 bases, with 18 bases left in between. Complete variable domain (other parts from reference TRBV11-1 and TRBJ2-5): EAEVAQSPRYKITEKSQAVAFWCDPISGHATLYWYRQILGQGPELLVQFQDESVVDDSQLPKDRFSAERLKGVDSTLKIQPAELGDSAMYLCASSPTGGGGETQYFGPGTRLLVL.

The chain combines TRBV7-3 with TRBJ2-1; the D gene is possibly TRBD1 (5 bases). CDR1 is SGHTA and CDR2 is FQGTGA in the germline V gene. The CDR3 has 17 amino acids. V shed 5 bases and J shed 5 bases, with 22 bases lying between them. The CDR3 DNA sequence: TGTGCCAGCAGCCCAAAGGGGCCACCGACAGAGAACAATGAGCAGTTCTTC. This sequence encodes CASSPKGPPTENNEQFF.

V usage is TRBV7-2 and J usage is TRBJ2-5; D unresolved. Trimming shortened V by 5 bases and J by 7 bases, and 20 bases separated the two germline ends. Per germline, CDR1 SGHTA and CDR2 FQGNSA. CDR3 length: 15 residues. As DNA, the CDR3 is TGTGCCAGCAGCACCCGCTCAACTATACGGGCGACCCAGTACTTC. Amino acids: CASSTRSTIRATQYF.

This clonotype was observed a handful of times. DNA for the CDR3: TGTGCCAGCAGCTTAGCTGGGGCGGGGGAGACCCAGTACTTC. Its translation is CASSLAGAGETQYF. This sequence joins TRBV7-6 and TRBJ2-5; the D gene is possibly TRBD2 (6 bases). The CDR3 extends over 14 amino acids. V lost 0 bases to trimming and J lost 5 bases, with 10 bases between them. Germline CDR1 and CDR2: SGHVS and FNYEAQ.

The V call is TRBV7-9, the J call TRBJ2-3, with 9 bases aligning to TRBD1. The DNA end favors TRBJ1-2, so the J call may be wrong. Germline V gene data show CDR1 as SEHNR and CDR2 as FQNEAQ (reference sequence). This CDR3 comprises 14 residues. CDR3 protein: CASSPTGGVYGYTF. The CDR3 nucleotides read TGTGCCAGCAGCCCTACAGGGGGCGTCTATGGCTACACCTTC.

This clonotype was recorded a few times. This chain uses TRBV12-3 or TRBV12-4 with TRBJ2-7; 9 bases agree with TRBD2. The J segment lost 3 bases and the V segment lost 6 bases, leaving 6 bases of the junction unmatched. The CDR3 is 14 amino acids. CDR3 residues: CASSPETSGYEQYF. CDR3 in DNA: TGTGCCAGCAGCCCCGAGACTAGCGGCTACGAGCAGTACTTC.

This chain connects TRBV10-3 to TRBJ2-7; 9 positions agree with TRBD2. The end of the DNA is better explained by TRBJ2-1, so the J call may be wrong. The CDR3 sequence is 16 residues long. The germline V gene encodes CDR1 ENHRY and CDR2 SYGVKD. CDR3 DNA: TGTGCCATCAGTGAAATAGCGGGAGACGGCGACAATGAGCAGTTCTTC. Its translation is CAISEIAGDGDNEQFF.

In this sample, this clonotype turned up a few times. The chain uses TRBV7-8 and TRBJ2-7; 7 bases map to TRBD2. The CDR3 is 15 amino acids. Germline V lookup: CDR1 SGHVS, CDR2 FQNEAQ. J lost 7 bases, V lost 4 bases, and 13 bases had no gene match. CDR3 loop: CASSSRDYPPREQYF. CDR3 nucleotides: TGTGCCAGCAGCTCCCGGGACTACCCTCCGAGGGAGCAGTACTTC.

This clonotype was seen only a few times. The CDR3 loop reads CASSVGTNEQFF. CDR3 DNA: TGTGCCAGCAGCGTGGGGACCAATGAGCAGTTCTTC. The rearrangement links TRBV7-2 to TRBJ2-1, with D perhaps TRBD1 or TRBD2 (5 bases each). V lost 5 bases to trimming and J lost 6 bases, with 8 bases between them. The CDR3 is 12 amino acids. CDR1 is SGHTA and CDR2 is FQGNSA in the germline V gene. Looking up the rest from reference TRBV7-2 and TRBJ2-1 gives the full variable domain: GAGVSQSPSNKVTEKGKDVELRCDPISGHTALYWYRQSLGQGLEFLIYFQGNSAPDKSGLPSDRFSAERTGGSVSTLTIQRTQQEDSAVYLCASSVGTNEQFFGPGTRLTVL.